Below are 9 T cell receptor beta chains sequenced from a single sample in a study of hypomethylating agent response in myelodysplastic syndrome. Sequenced by immunoSEQ multiplex PCR; TCRdb stores in-frame clones only, minus some. Here the sample spans approximately 2,000 clones, 80% to 90% being singletons. The specimen comprised bone marrow, sampled before or after starting hypomethylating agent treatment for myelodysplastic syndrome (not recorded which). Receptors originate from a human donor with myelodysplastic syndrome.

The chain joins TRBV6-5 to TRBJ1-1; D is uncertain. The CDR3 sequence is 14 residues long. Germline loops: CDR1 MNHEY, CDR2 SVGAGI. Deletions cut 0 bases from V and 5 bases from J, with 10 bases between. Written as DNA, the CDR3 is TGTGCCAGCAGTTACTCCCCGACACGTACTGAAGCTTTCTTT. Protein: CASSYSPTRTEAFF.

The genes are TRBV19 and TRBJ2-1; TRBD2 is a possible D gene (6 bases). V was cut by 7 bases and J by 9 bases, with 19 bases left in between. There are 14 residues in the CDR3. Germline V gene lookup returns CDR1 LNHDA and CDR2 SQIVND (reference sequence). CDR3 nucleotide sequence: TGTGCCAGTAAGGGACTTACCGGCGAGAGTGAGCAGTTCTTC. Translation: CASKGLTGESEQFF.

In its sample, this clone is large (0.1 to 1%). The chain links TRBV7-9 to TRBJ2-7; the D is unclear. The CDR3 contains 16 residues. CDR1 and CDR2 (germline): SEHNR, FQNEAQ (reference sequence). The V and J ends lost 1 base and 5 bases respectively, with 18 bases between them. The CDR3 bases are TGTGCCAGCAGCTTAGTCGGAGAAGGATTAAGTGACGAGCAGTACTTC. Translating it yields CASSLVGEGLSDEQYF.

The chain carries TRBV28 and TRBJ1-2; D unresolved. The CDR3 loop spans 14 amino acids. The germline V gene encodes CDR1 MDHEN and CDR2 SYDVKM. V was clipped by 7 bases and J by 2 bases, with 14 bases between them. CDR3 coding DNA: TGTGCCAGCACCTTGGGCCGACTCAACTATGGCTACACCTTC. Its translation: CASTLGRLNYGYTF.

J is TRBJ2-7 and V is TRBV11-2; 7 nucleotides align to TRBD2. The CDR3 covers 13 residues. Looked up from germline, CDR1 is SGHAT and CDR2 is FQNNGV. The ends lost 5 bases at V and 3 bases at J; junction bases unmatched: 4. The CDR3 spells CASSLAVSYEQYF. CDR3 coding DNA: TGTGCCAGCAGCCTAGCGGTCAGCTACGAGCAGTACTTC.

The chain carries TRBV6-5 and TRBJ2-1, with TRBD2 matching over 9 bases. The CDR3 runs 15 residues. V was clipped by 5 bases and J by 6 bases; unmatched bases: 8. The germline V gene encodes CDR1 MNHEY and CDR2 SVGAGI. The CDR3 region is CASSPGTSNSNEQFF. In nucleotides, the CDR3 is TGTGCCAGCAGTCCCGGGACTAGCAACTCCAATGAGCAGTTCTTC.

The chain combines TRBV6-4 with TRBJ2-3; 14 bases fit TRBD2. Looked up from germline, CDR1 is MRHNA and CDR2 is SNTAGT. V gave up 0 bases and J gave up 4 bases; unmatched junction bases: 0. This CDR3 region has 16 residues. DNA of the CDR3: TGTGCCAGCAGTGACTCGACTAGCGGGGGGGCAGATACGCAGTATTTT. The encoded protein is CASSDSTSGGADTQYF.

The chain combines TRBV5-1 with TRBJ2-7; D possibly corresponds to TRBD2 (7 bases). Germline V lookup: CDR1 SGHRS, CDR2 YFSETQ. V was trimmed by 5 bases and J by 3 bases, leaving 18 bases between them. The CDR3 contains 15 residues. The CDR3 is CASRLSRGANYEQYF. The CDR3 nucleotides read TGCGCCAGCAGGCTCAGTCGGGGGGCGAACTACGAGCAGTACTTC.

The chain is built from TRBV5-6 and TRBJ2-7; D is perhaps TRBD2 (7 bases). V shed 0 bases and J shed 7 bases, with 11 bases lying between them. Germline V gives CDR1 SGHDT, CDR2 YYEEEE. This CDR3 is built from 13 residues. This CDR3 is CASSLEGRGEQYF. CDR3 sequence (DNA): TGTGCCAGCAGCTTGGAGGGGAGGGGGGAGCAGTACTTC.